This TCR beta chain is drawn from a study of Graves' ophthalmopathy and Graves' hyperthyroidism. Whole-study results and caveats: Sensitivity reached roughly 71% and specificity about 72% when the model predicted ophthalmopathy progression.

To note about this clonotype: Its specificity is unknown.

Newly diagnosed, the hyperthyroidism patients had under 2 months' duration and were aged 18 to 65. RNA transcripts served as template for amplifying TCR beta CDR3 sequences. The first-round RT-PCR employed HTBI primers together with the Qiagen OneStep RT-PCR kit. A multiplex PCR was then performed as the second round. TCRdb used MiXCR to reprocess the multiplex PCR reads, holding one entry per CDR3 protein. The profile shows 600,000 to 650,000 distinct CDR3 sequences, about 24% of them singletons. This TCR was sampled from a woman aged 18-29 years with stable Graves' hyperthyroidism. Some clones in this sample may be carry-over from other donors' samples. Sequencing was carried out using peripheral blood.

CDR3 protein: CASSYSYLPGQGFQPQHF. DNA for the CDR3: TGTGCCAGCAGTTACTCTTATCTTCCAGGACAGGGGTTTCAGCCCCAGCATTTT. This rearrangement joins TRBV6-2 or TRBV6-3 to TRBJ1-5, with 9 bases that match TRBD1. Trimming removed 0 bases from V and 6 bases from J; junction bases left unmatched: 12. This CDR3 contains 18 residues. Germline CDR1 is MNHEY and CDR2 is SVGEGT.